A single sample is the source of the 19 T cell receptor beta chains below, sequenced in a study of T cells in women clearing cervical HPV infection. Using immunoSEQ multiplex PCR, the repertoire was profiled, and TCRdb retains in-frame clones only, with some absent. The sample table sets out around 35,000 clones. Material: blood buffy coat. The receptors come from a woman aged 18-70 years with a cervical HPV16 infection that either progressed to CIN3+ or cleared (not recorded which).

Comments on this clone: The germline gene is not matched at one end of the junction; a read error may be the cause. The DNA ends 3 residues before the CDR3 does, and the rest of the CDR3 is filled in from the germline J gene. This chain joins TRBV4-2 and TRBJ2-1; 12 bases align to TRBD2. CDR3 length: 18 residues. The germline V gene has CDR1 LGHNA and CDR2 YNFKEQ. The DNA read from the CDR3 is TGCGCCAGCAGCCAAGATCACCCGGGACTAGCGGGTTACAATGAG. Translation: CASSQDHPGLAGYNE. The whole CDR3 is CASSQDHPGLAGYNEQFF.

A note on this clone: The read stops 3 residues short of the end of the CDR3; the missing end is completed from the germline J gene. The rearrangement links TRBV19 to TRBJ1-2, with D perhaps matching TRBD1 (6 bases). Trimming left V 5 bases short and J 4 bases short, with 14 bases between. Germline V lookup: CDR1 LNHDA, CDR2 SQIVND (reference sequence). This CDR3 contains 14 residues. The sequenced part of the CDR3 DNA is TGTGCCAGTAGTGATGCAGGGGACCGCTATGGC. As protein: CASSDAGDRYG. From start to end, the CDR3 is CASSDAGDRYGYTF.

Concerning this clone itself: Sequencing ends 3 residues short of the CDR3 end; the germline J gene provides the rest. The chain carries TRBV7-2 and TRBJ1-2, with 7 bases aligning to TRBD1. Germline CDR1 and CDR2: SGHTA and FQGNSA. V shed 2 bases and J 4 bases; nucleotides not matched to a gene: 4. The CDR3 is 14 amino acids. The CDR3 here is CASSLMGQPYGYTF. The CDR3 DNA, read in part, is TGTGCCAGCAGCTTAATGGGACAGCCCTATGGC.

As for this clone: The read comes to an end 3 residues before the CDR3 does, leaving the germline J gene to fill in the end. V gene TRBV5-5 combines with J gene TRBJ1-1; D remains unclear. Trimming took off 3 bases at V and 2 bases at J, with 8 bases between the two ends. The CDR3 has 13 residues. Germline V gives CDR1 SGHKS, CDR2 YYEKEE (reference sequence). CDR3: CASSSHTNTEAFF. The covered CDR3 bases are TGTGCCAGCAGCTCTCACACCAACACTGAA. The whole variable domain, filled in from reference TRBV5-5 and TRBJ1-1, reads DAGVTQSPTHLIKTRGQQVTLRCSPISGHKSVSWYQQVLGQGPQFIFQYYEKEERGRGNFPDRFSARQFPNYSSELNVNALLLGDSALYLCASSSHTNTEAFFGQGTRLTVV.

Turning to this clone: The read falls 3 residues short of the CDR3 end, and the missing part is taken from the germline J gene. The chain employs TRBV7-9 and TRBJ2-4; D is undetermined. Per the germline V gene, CDR1 is SEHNR and CDR2 is FQNEAQ (reference sequence). The CDR3 is made up of 15 amino acids. Trimming shortened V by 5 bases and J by 1 base, and 12 bases separated the two germline ends. CDR3 in amino acids: CASSPGLGAKNIQYF. The covered CDR3 bases are TGTGCCAGCAGCCCAGGTTTAGGGGCCAAAAACATT.

About this clone itself: The CDR3 extends 3 residues past the end of the read, so its final part is completed from the germline J gene. This specimen includes other DNA sequences encoding the same CDR3. J is TRBJ1-4 and V is TRBV7-2; D perhaps matches TRBD1 (5 bases). V was shortened by 0 bases and J by 7 bases, with 12 bases between the two germline ends. The CDR3 totals 15 residues. Germline values: CDR1 SGHTA, CDR2 FQGNSA. The covered CDR3 bases are TGTGCCAGCAGCTTAGCGCCAGGGAGTGGTGAAAAA. This sequence encodes CASSLAPGSGEK. The whole CDR3 is CASSLAPGSGEKLFF.

Remarks on this clone: The CDR3 is cut off 3 residues early in the read; its end comes from the germline J gene. The chain employs TRBV28 and TRBJ2-6; possibly TRBD1 for D (6 bases). The germline CDR1 and CDR2 sequences are MDHEN and SYDVKM. The CDR3 totals 15 residues. V lost 6 bases, J lost 4 bases, and 13 bases lay in between. CDR3 loop: CASSLQGPGANVLTF. The part of the CDR3 DNA that was read is TGTGCCAGCAGCCTACAGGGTCCCGGGGCCAACGTC.

Points on this clone: With the read ending 3 residues before the CDR3 end, the germline J gene is used to fill in that end. V usage is TRBV6-1 and J usage is TRBJ1-5; tentatively, D is TRBD1 (5 bases). The germline V gene encodes CDR1 MNHNS and CDR2 SASEGT. The CDR3 is made up of 15 amino acids. V lost 0 bases, J lost 4 bases, and 10 bases lay in between. The CDR3 bases that were read are TGTGCCAGCAGTGAAGCGCGCCAGGGTAATCAGCCC. This gives the protein CASSEARQGNQP. Given in full, the CDR3 is CASSEARQGNQPQHF.

Details on this clone: The read comes to an end 3 residues before the CDR3 does, leaving the germline J gene to fill in the end. The chain carries TRBV5-1 and TRBJ2-2, with 7 nucleotides matching TRBD1. CDR3 length equals 14 residues. CDR1 and CDR2 (germline): SGHRS, YFSETQ. The CDR3 bases that were read are TGCGCCAGCAGCTTGGGACAGGGTCGATCACCG. It codes for CASSLGQGRSP. The entire CDR3 reads CASSLGQGRSPLFF.

About this clone itself: The missing CDR3 end, 3 residues past where the read stops, is filled in from the germline J gene. The gene calls are TRBV7-9 and TRBJ2-5, with TRBD1 identical over 7 bases. The ends lost 5 bases at V and 0 bases at J; junction bases unmatched: 6. The CDR3 length is 15 residues. In germline, CDR1 is SEHNR, CDR2 FQNEAQ (reference sequence). The CDR3 bases that were read are TGTGCCAGCAGCCAGGGGGACAAGGACCAAGAGACC. It is translated as CASSQGDKDQET. The complete CDR3 protein is CASSQGDKDQETQYF.

Regarding this clone: Read sequence stops 3 residues before the CDR3 end, and the germline J gene provides the missing end. The chain links TRBV5-1 to TRBJ1-1; no reliable D call. Per the germline V gene, CDR1 is SGHRS and CDR2 is YFSETQ. The V end lost 0 bases, the J end lost 5 bases, and 11 bases lay between the germline ends. The CDR3 is made up of 14 amino acids. CDR3 DNA, as far as it was read: TGCGCCAGCAGCTTGGATAACAGTCCTACTGAA. As protein: CASSLDNSPTE. The whole CDR3 protein is CASSLDNSPTEAFF.

Worth noting for this clone: The CDR3 goes on 3 residues after the read ends, and that part is filled in from the germline J gene. The V gene is TRBV30, the J gene TRBJ2-4, with 9 positions matching TRBD1. V shed 8 bases and J 7 bases; nucleotides not matched to a gene: 6. In germline, CDR1 is GTSNPN, CDR2 SVGIG (reference sequence). The CDR3 consists of 12 residues. CDR3 sequence: CASRDRVNIQYF. CDR3 DNA (partial): TGTGCCAGCCGGGACAGGGTGAACATT.

As for this clone: The read halts 3 residues ahead of the CDR3 end, with the missing end drawn from the germline J gene. V and J are TRBV12-5 and TRBJ1-4; D may be TRBD1 (5 bases). The CDR3 is 21 residues long. Trimming took off 8 bases at V and 1 base at J, with 32 bases between the two ends. CDR1 and CDR2 from the germline V gene are LGHNT and FRNRAP. CDR3: CASRVGAGTGGPFVTNEKLFF. The CDR3 DNA, read in part, is TGTGCTAGTCGCGTGGGAGCCGGGACGGGGGGTCCTTTTGTAACTAATGAAAAA.

Details on this clone: The read falls 3 residues short of the CDR3 end, and the missing part is taken from the germline J gene. The V gene is TRBV18, the J gene TRBJ2-7, with 7 bases lining up with TRBD1. CDR3 length: 13 amino acids. CDR1 and CDR2 from the germline V gene are KGHSH and LQKENI. The junction had 6 bases not matched to a gene; V was cut back by 6 bases and J by 4 bases. Partial CDR3 DNA: TGTGCCAGCTCTCTTGACAGGGAGTACGAG. It is translated as CASSLDREYE. The full CDR3 protein is CASSLDREYEQYF.

On this clone itself: The missing CDR3 end, 3 residues past where the read stops, is filled in from the germline J gene. The chain recombines TRBV6-1 with TRBJ1-4; D is perhaps TRBD1 (5 bases). CDR1 is MNHNS and CDR2 is SASEGT in the germline V gene. This CDR3 has 14 amino acids. The covered CDR3 bases are TGTGCCAGCAGTGGTCTCTCTGGGGCCAACGTA. Its protein is CASSGLSGANV. The CDR3 as a whole reads CASSGLSGANVLFF.

In regard to this clone: The read gets to within 3 residues of the CDR3 end, and the germline J gene fills in the rest. V usage is TRBV20-1 and J usage is TRBJ1-3; D might be TRBD1 (5 bases). CDR1 is DFQATT and CDR2 is SNEGSKA in the germline V gene (reference sequence). With 6 bases removed from V and 4 bases from J, the gap between germline ends came to 13 bases. This CDR3 region has 13 residues. The CDR3 loop is CSAESGFGNTIYF. The covered CDR3 bases are TGCAGTGCCGAATCAGGGTTCGGAAACACC.

As to this clone: The read terminates 3 residues ahead of where the CDR3 ends, so the germline J gene completes it. This sequence joins TRBV2 and TRBJ1-2; TRBD1 might be the D (5 bases). The V and J ends lost 10 bases and 0 bases respectively, with 15 bases between them. This CDR3 contains 14 residues. The germline CDR1 and CDR2 sequences are SNHLY and FYNNEI. The CDR3 bases that were read are TGTGCCACTGGGGCAGGCGAGACTAACTATGGC. Translated: CATGAGETNYG. The entire CDR3 is CATGAGETNYGYTF.

Comment on this clone: The read falls 3 residues short of the CDR3 end, and the missing part is taken from the germline J gene. V is TRBV6-1 and J is TRBJ1-2; 7 bases agree with TRBD1. The V gene end was trimmed by 3 bases and the J gene end by 6 bases; junction bases not matched to a gene: 4. Looked up from germline, CDR1 is MNHNS and CDR2 is SASEGT. CDR3 length equals 13 residues. CDR3 sequence: CASSERGPDGYTF. Partial CDR3 DNA: TGTGCCAGCAGTGAGAGGGGGCCAGATGGC.

Remarks on this clone: The sequenced fragment ends 3 residues before the CDR3 boundary, so the rest is inferred from the germline J gene. The gene calls are TRBV14 and TRBJ2-1; 9 bases agree with TRBD1. Germline V lookup: CDR1 SGHDN, CDR2 FVKESK. CDR3 length: 16 amino acids. The V and J ends lost 2 bases and 6 bases, in that order; junction bases with no gene match: 8. The CDR3 loop reads CASSQPGTGRFNEQFF. The CDR3 DNA, read in part, is TGTGCCAGCAGCCAACCCGGGACAGGGCGTTTCAATGAG.